Below are 4 T cell receptor beta chains sequenced from a single sample in a study of blood T cell repertoires in COVID-19. The repertoire was sequenced with immunoSEQ multiplex PCR; TCRdb's copy has only in-frame clones and lacks some. The sample holds a few hundred thousand clones; more than 70% are singletons and the top ten take roughly an eighth. Sequences were obtained from peripheral blood. These receptors all stem from a man older than 75 with acute or convalescent COVID-19.

The CDR3 here is CASVARSNTEAFF. CDR3 coding DNA: TGTGCCAGCGTCGCGAGATCGAACACTGAAGCTTTCTTT. The chain is built from TRBV3-1 (or the pseudogene TRBV3-2) and TRBJ1-1; D remains ambiguous. The ends were cut back, 8 bases at V and 1 base at J, with 11 bases in the middle. The CDR3 has 13 residues. Germline CDR1 reads LGHDT; CDR2 reads YNNKEL (reference sequence).

DNA of the CDR3: TGCGCCAGCAGCCCCACGGGGGACAGCTTCCAAGAGACCCAGTACTTC. Its protein is CASSPTGDSFQETQYF. The V gene is TRBV5-1, the J gene TRBJ2-5; maybe TRBD1 (7 bases). Germline V CDR1 and CDR2: SGHRS, YFSETQ. The CDR3 totals 16 residues. V gave up 4 bases and J gave up 1 base, with 17 bases separating them. The complete variable domain, with remaining parts taken from reference TRBV5-1 and TRBJ2-5, reads KAGVTQTPRYLIKTRGQQVTLSCSPISGHRSVSWYQQTPGQGLQFLFEYFSETQRNKGNFPGRFSGRQFSNSRSEMNVSTLELGDSALYLCASSPTGDSFQETQYFGPGTRLLVL.

This sequence joins TRBV28 and TRBJ1-2, with 8 bases lining up with TRBD1. Germline trimming cut 5 bases from V and 0 bases from J; bases unmatched to any gene: 8. The length of the CDR3 is 16 residues. The germline V gene has CDR1 MDHEN and CDR2 SYDVKM. The CDR3 nucleotides are TGTGCCAGCAGTGGACAGGGAACGATTTCTAACTATGGCTACACCTTC. Encoded protein: CASSGQGTISNYGYTF.

The rearrangement uses TRBV6-5 and TRBJ1-6; 10 positions match TRBD1. Germline CDR1 MNHEY, CDR2 SVGAGI. The CDR3 has 15 amino acids. J gave up 8 bases and V 5 bases, and 6 bases lay outside the gene matches. CDR3 sequence (DNA): TGTGCCAGCAGTAACCGACAGGGGGCAGATTCACCCCTCCACTTT. This gives the protein CASSNRQGADSPLHF.